This section outlines one T cell receptor beta chain sequence together with its context. Its specificity is unknown. This entry belongs to a study of breast tumors, draining lymph nodes, adjacent tissues. Study results and limitations: Tumor TCR diversity was below lymph nodes but above nontumor tissue. Tumor and nontumor repertoires were significantly more similar in luminal-like than in basal-like breast cancer. The lymph node origin of tumor T cells was framed as consistent with a hypothesis, not demonstrated. The data were judged consistent with most tumor T cells coming from lymph node and expanding in tumor.

TCRdb reprocessed the multiplex PCR reads via MiXCR and lists one record per CDR3 protein. Of approximately 170,000 distinct CDR3 sequences in the sample, roughly a third are singletons; the top ten hold around 4.5%. Trimming removed 0 bases from V and 2 bases from J, with 16 bases in between. Germline lookup yields CDR1 SNHLY and CDR2 FYNNEI. The CDR3 has 17 amino acids. Breast cancer patients provided tissue from their axillary draining lymph nodes. Specimen: axillary lymph node tissue. The chain joins TRBV2 to TRBJ2-5, with a tentative D call TRBD2 (6 bases). The TCR was taken from a female donor with breast cancer. Some clones in this sample may be carry-over from other donors' samples. The CDR3 sequence: CASSEALAEGEQETQYF. CDR3 sequence (DNA): TGTGCCAGCAGTGAAGCGCTGGCGGAGGGAGAACAAGAGACCCAGTACTTC.